A selection of T cell receptor beta chains follows, all from one sample in a study of shared clonotypes between healthy human individuals. Some clones are missing from TCRdb's copy, which holds only in-frame ones; the method was immunoSEQ multiplex PCR. Of hundreds of thousands of clones listed, about three quarters were seen once; the top ten hold 13%. The sequencing sample was made of PBMCs. The receptor source for this set is a woman aged 40 to 49 in good health. Some clones in this sample may be carry-over from other donors' samples. Each CDR3 is given with its conserved first and last residue.

J,V,CDR3
TRBJ1-1,TRBV5-1,CASSLALGGNTEAFF
TRBJ2-1,TRBV5-4,CASRGELAGVTEQFF
TRBJ1-4,TRBV18,CASSRGAGFNEKLFF
TRBJ2-1,TRBV9,CASSVGVAGGVIEQFF
TRBJ1-2,TRBV2,CASIGPLAGNYGYTF
TRBJ1-6,TRBV5-1,CASSLDGDPGNSPLHF
TRBJ2-3,TRBV7-2,CASSLMGRGVADTQYF
TRBJ1-4,TRBV29-1,CSVADPQGGIF
TRBJ1-2,TRBV2,CASSEAGGYYGYTF
TRBJ2-5,TRBV5-4,CASSSKSGTGDETQYF
TRBJ2-7,TRBV10-3,CAGAGTSGRAGEQYF
TRBJ2-3,TRBV11-2,CASSLRVGTSGGPQYF
TRBJ1-4,TRBV5-1,CASSFSVRQVNEKLFF
TRBJ2-1,TRBV4-2,CASSQVLAGGNENEQFF
TRBJ2-1,TRBV11-2,CASSVGTSGRSKQYEQFF
TRBJ1-4,TRBV5-1,CASSFGTGEEKLFF
TRBJ2-7,TRBV28,CASEPGLAGVYEQYF
TRBJ2-2,TRBV6-4,CASSDGQGNTGELFF
TRBJ2-1,TRBV27,CASSAAGAWGQFF
TRBJ2-1,TRBV10-3,CAISESLAGVANEQFF
NA,TRBV28,CASSLRNQPQYF
TRBJ2-2,TRBV4-2,CASSQDEEVGTGELFF
TRBJ2-5,TRBV6-1,CASIRGAEETQYF
TRBJ1-2,TRBV4-1,CASSRPGQLNYGYTF
NA,TRBV30,CAWSVGWRYEQYF
TRBJ1-5,TRBV6-5,CASSYGTGVNQPQHF
TRBJ1-2,TRBV7-8,CASSLLTGPNYGYTF